This TCR beta chain was profiled in a study of CD8+CD57+ T cells in acquired aplastic anemia. Investigators profiled TCR beta VDJ and CDR3 from genomic DNA template. TCRdb used MiXCR to reprocess the reads, holding one entry per CDR3 protein. The sample includes 260,000 or so distinct CDR3 sequences, approximately 45% of them seen just once. In patients chosen for sequencing, flow cytometry had shown CD8+CD57+ cell expansion. As a group, the patients uniformly had severe acquired aplastic anemia. The source of this sequence is a human donor with aplastic anemia. Sequencing input: sorted CD4+, CD8+, or CD8+CD57+ T cells (not recorded which) from PBMCs.

CDR3 protein: CASSFLPESGNTEAFF. The CDR3 DNA follows: TGTGCCAGCAGCTTCCTTCCGGAGTCTGGAAACACTGAAGCTTTCTTT. The chain carries TRBV7-9 and TRBJ1-1; unclear D gene. Trimming took 3 bases from V and 2 from J, leaving 16 bases between them. This CDR3 contains 16 residues. Germline-derived CDR1 and CDR2 are SEHNR and FQNEAQ (reference sequence).